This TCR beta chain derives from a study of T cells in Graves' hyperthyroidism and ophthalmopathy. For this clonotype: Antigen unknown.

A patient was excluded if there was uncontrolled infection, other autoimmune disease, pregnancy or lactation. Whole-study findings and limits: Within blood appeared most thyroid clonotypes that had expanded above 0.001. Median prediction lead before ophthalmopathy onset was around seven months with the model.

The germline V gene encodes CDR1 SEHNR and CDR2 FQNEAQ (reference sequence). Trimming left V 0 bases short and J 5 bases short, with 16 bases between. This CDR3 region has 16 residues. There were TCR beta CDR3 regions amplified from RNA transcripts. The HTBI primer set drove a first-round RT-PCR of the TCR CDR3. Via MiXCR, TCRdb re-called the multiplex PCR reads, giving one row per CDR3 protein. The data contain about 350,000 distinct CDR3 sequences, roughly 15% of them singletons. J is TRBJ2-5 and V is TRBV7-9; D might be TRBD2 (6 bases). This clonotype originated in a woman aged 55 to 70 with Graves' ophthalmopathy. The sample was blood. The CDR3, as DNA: TGTGCCAGCAGCTTAGCGCTCCTAGCGAGAGGGGAGACCCAGTACTTC. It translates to CASSLALLARGETQYF. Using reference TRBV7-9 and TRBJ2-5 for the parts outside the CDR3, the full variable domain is DTGVSQNPRHKITKRGQNVTFRCDPISEHNRLYWYRQTLGQGPEFLTYFQNEAQLEKSRLLSDRFSAERPKGSFSTLEIQRTEQGDSAMYLCASSLALLARGETQYFGPGTRLLVL.